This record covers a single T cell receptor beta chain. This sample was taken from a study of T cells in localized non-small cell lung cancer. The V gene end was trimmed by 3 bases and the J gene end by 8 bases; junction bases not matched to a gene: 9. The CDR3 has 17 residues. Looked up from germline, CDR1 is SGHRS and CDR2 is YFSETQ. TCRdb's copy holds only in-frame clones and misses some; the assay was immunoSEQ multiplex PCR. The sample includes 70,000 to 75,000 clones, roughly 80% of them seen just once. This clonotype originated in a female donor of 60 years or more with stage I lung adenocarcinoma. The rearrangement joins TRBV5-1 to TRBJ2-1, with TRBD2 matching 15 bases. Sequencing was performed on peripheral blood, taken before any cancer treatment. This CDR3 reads CASSSRTSGGADHEQFF. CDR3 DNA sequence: TGCGCCAGCAGCTCGAGGACTAGCGGGGGGGCCGATCATGAGCAGTTCTTC.